This record covers a single T cell receptor beta chain. This CDR3 has 12 amino acids. The germline V gene encodes CDR1 MNHEY and CDR2 SMNVEV (reference sequence). Trimming removed 5 bases from V and 3 bases from J, with 6 bases in between. These data are taken from a study of blood T cell repertoires in COVID-19. Seattle researchers signed up patients amid active infection and tracked them longitudinally. Method: immunoSEQ multiplex PCR; TCRdb's copy keeps in-frame clones and lacks some. Of about 530,000 clones listed, approximately 88% were seen once; the top ten hold roughly 7.3%. The sequence came from a woman in her fifties or sixties with COVID-19, enrolled during active disease. V and J are TRBV27 and TRBJ2-3; TRBD1 is a possible D gene (5 bases). The sequencing input was peripheral blood. CDR3: CASSQGTDTQYF. In DNA form, the CDR3 reads TGTGCCAGCAGTCAGGGAACAGATACGCAGTATTTT.